This TCR beta chain was captured by sequencing in a study of follicular helper T cells after annual influenza vaccination (dated by TCRdb to about 2017). Regarding the study in general: After each seasonal influenza vaccination, blood samples were collected on days 0, 7 and 28. One week after vaccination, a second recruited cohort of roughly 12 subjects (Table S1) displayed a similar ICOS+CD38+ cTfh response. The 2015 samples were processed right after collection, while the 2013-2014 samples were cryopreserved. Multi-year samples were obtained from 6 or 7 subjects, with two vaccination seasons covered for a few subjects and three seasons covered for two subjects. To study recall of cTfh clones, some subjects were followed across successive annual vaccinations spanning the 2013-2014, 2014-2015 and 2015-2016 seasons.

The CDR1 and CDR2 encoded by the germline V gene are SGHRS and YFSETQ. The CDR3 spans 15 residues, from the cysteine through the phenylalanine. The kept DNA is CDR3 alone, 45 bases in frame from the first base. Trimming removed 0 bases from V and 0 bases from J, leaving 10 bases between the germline ends. Comments on this clone: Its recognized antigen is unknown. The input lacks base qualities; no much larger clone sits a single base away.

Libraries came from the immunoSEQ multiplex PCR assay. Adaptive Biotechnologies carried out TCRB amplification, library preparation, sequencing and preliminary bioinformatics at Survey level resolution. As for how the authors treated the data: Clonality was calculated in R as 1 minus normalized Shannon entropy, and the Gini index was calculated with the R package ineq. The overlap score was defined as the summed counts of shared sequences divided by the total counts of all sequences in both compared samples. Fisher's exact test, with an assumed theoretical repertoire of 10^7 TCRB sequences, was used to assess the significance of shared clonotypes. As stored in TCRdb, this immuneACCESS dataset retains in-frame rearrangements with V and J assigned. A fraction of the clones does not appear; measured against another copy, unresolved V genes explain less than half of the discrepancy, and the remainder lacks a known reason. That table furnishes V, J and clone size, whereas the DNA furnished D and trimming. The sample contains nearly 11,000 clones, about 84% of them found a single time. The ten biggest clones cover around 0.95% of the sample.

TCRB sequencing was used to follow sorted CD4 subsets from the blood of adults before and after they were given the seasonal inactivated influenza vaccine (Fluvarix). To be eligible, subjects had to be community-dwelling and could not have received an influenza vaccine during the previous 6 months. Reasons for exclusion included contraindications to influenza vaccine, substance abuse, HIV/AIDS, active malignancy, immunomodulatory medication, and active illness such as respiratory infection. Per time point, between roughly 40 and 100 mL of blood was sampled. Ficoll-Paque PLUS or SepMate separation was used to isolate PBMC. CXCR5- memory CD4 T cells were sorted as a comparison non-Tfh subset. Cell subsets were sorted from PBMC on a BD FACS Aria before DNA extraction. The investigation overall reported the following: ICOS+CD38+ cTfh clonality correlated with the frequency of that population, and its change correlated with the change in circulating plasmablast frequency. Successive annual vaccinations recalled a recurrent oligoclonal ICOS+CD38+ cTfh response that contained tetramer and AIM influenza-specific clonotypes. Day 7 ICOS+CD38+ clones were most often found later in ICOS-CD38- cTfh, suggesting that subset may serve as a memory reservoir. In evaluating whether influenza clones were enriched, the possibility that the far larger non-cTfh compartments were undersampled could not be ruled out. Productive TCRB sequences were recovered from only roughly 10-22% of analyzed cells, so rare clonotypes could not be sampled.

Here the chain combines TRBV5-1 and TRBJ2-7; the D region possibly corresponds to TRBD1 (5 bases align). The input for sequencing was CXCR5- memory CD4+ T cells sorted from blood, taken 6 weeks after influenza vaccination. The sample's cell subset or site label is to be understood as: CXCR5- memory CD4 T cells. The TCR sequence derives from an adult who received the influenza vaccine. The nucleotides are TGCGCCAGCAGCTTGGTAGTTGGGGCCTCCTACGAGCAGTACTTC. This codes for CASSLVVGASYEQYF.